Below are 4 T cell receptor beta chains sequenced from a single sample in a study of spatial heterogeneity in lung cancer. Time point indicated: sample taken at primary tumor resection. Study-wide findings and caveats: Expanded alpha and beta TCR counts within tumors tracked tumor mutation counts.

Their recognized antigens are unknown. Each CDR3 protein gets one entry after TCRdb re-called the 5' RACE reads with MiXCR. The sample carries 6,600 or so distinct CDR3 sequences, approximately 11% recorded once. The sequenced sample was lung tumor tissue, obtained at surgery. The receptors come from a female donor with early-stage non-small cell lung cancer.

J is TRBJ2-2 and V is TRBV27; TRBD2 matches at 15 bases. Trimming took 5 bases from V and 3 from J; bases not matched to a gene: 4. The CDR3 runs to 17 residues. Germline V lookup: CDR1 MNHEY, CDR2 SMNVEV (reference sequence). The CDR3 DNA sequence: TGTGCCAGCAGTCCCGGGACTAGCGGGGGGCACACCGGGGAGCTGTTTTTT. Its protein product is CASSPGTSGGHTGELFF.

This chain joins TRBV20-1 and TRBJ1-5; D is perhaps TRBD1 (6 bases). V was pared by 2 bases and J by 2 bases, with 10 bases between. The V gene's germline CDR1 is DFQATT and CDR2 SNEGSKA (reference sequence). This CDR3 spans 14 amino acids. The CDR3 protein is CSARRRGGNQPQHF. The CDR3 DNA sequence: TGCAGTGCTAGACGTAGGGGGGGCAATCAGCCCCAGCATTTT.

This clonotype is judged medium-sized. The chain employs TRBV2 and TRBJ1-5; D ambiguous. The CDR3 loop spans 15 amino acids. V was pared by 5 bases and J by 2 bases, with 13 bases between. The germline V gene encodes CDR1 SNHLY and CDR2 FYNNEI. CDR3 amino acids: CASSQDGLGNQPQHF. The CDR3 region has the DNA TGTGCCAGCAGTCAGGACGGCTTGGGCAATCAGCCCCAGCATTTT.

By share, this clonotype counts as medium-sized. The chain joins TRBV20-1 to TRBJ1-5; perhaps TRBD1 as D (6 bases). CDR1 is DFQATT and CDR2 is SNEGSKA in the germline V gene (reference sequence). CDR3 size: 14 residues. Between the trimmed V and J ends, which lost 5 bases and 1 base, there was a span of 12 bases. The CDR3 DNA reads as TGCAGTGCTTCCGGGACATTCAGCAATCAGCCCCAGCATTTT. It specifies CSASGTFSNQPQHF.